This T cell receptor (beta chain) was recovered during a study of identifying expanded T cells in peripheral blood. Overall study findings and caveats: Roughly two-week clone count variance significantly increased as total template count grew.

Data came from immunoSEQ multiplex PCR; TCRdb stores just in-frame clones and leaves some out. This table has some 90,000 clones, 75% to 90% appearing once. This clone was picked up one time. The antigen is unknown. Germline assignment: CDR1 SGHNT and CDR2 YYREEE (reference sequence). With 4 bases clipped from V and 6 bases from J, the junction kept 7 bases outside the gene matches. The CDR3 spans 14 residues. The genes are TRBV5-4 and TRBJ1-2; 9 bases line up with TRBD1. This clonotype was obtained from a person between 18 and 69 years old in good health. Sequenced sample: blood. The CDR3 DNA sequence: TGTGCCAGCAGCCAACTACAGGGGGCCGATGGCTACACCTTC. Encoded protein: CASSQLQGADGYTF.